These 17 T cell receptor beta chains were sequenced from one sample in a study of blood T cell repertoires in COVID-19. Libraries were prepared by immunoSEQ multiplex PCR; TCRdb keeps only in-frame clonotypes and omits some of them. The sample holds fewer than 250,000 clones, approximately 91% seen once. Sequenced material: peripheral blood. The receptor source for this set is a young man with COVID-19, enrolled during active disease.

V and J are TRBV5-6 and TRBJ2-7; TRBD1 matches at 9 bases. Germline V gives CDR1 SGHDT, CDR2 YYEEEE. With 4 bases clipped from V and 6 bases from J, the junction kept 8 bases outside the gene matches. CDR3 length: 14 residues. CDR3 region: CASSAQGALSEQYF. The DNA of the CDR3 is TGTGCCAGCAGCGCACAGGGGGCGCTTAGCGAGCAGTACTTC.

This clone was found once. The chain links TRBV7-2 to TRBJ2-1, with D perhaps matching TRBD2 (5 bases). The ends were cut back, 0 bases at V and 3 bases at J, with 9 bases in the middle. The CDR3 is made up of 15 amino acids. The V gene's germline CDR1 is SGHTA and CDR2 FQGNSA. In nucleotides, the CDR3 is TGTGCCAGCAGCTTAGCCAGCGGATACTACAATGAGCAGTTCTTC. Its translation is CASSLASGYYNEQFF.

The chain employs TRBV10-3 and TRBJ2-3; TRBD2 aligns across 7 bases. Losses at the gene ends were 4 bases for V and 2 bases for J; bases not matched to a gene: 15. The CDR3 runs to 18 residues. CDR1 ENHRY and CDR2 SYGVKD come from the germline V gene. The CDR3 protein is CAISAPLRRGSDTDTQYF. CDR3 sequence (DNA): TGTGCCATCAGTGCCCCTCTACGGCGGGGGAGCGACACAGATACGCAGTATTTT.

The chain carries TRBV5-6 and TRBJ1-1, with D unclear. Trimming pared 3 bases from V and 4 bases from J, leaving 7 bases between. The CDR3 loop spans 12 amino acids. The V gene's germline CDR1 is SGHDT and CDR2 YYEEEE. Here the CDR3 reads CASSSGGTEAFF. In nucleotides, the CDR3 is TGTGCCAGCAGCTCCGGTGGCACTGAAGCTTTCTTT.

The rearrangement uses TRBV6-5 and TRBJ1-1, with D perhaps matching TRBD1 (6 bases). In germline, CDR1 is MNHEY, CDR2 SVGAGI. The CDR3 is 15 amino acids. V was pared by 6 bases and J by 0 bases, with 14 bases between. The CDR3 nucleotides read TGTGCCAGCAGAGCCGGGACAATCATGAACACTGAAGCTTTCTTT. Amino acid sequence: CASRAGTIMNTEAFF.

The CDR3 nucleotides are TGCGCCAGCAGCTTGGCGGGCGGGCTCGGGCAGCCCCAGCATTTT. It translates to CASSLAGGLGQPQHF. The V call is TRBV5-1, the J call TRBJ1-5; D remains ambiguous. The CDR3 sequence is 15 residues long. V lost 0 bases and J 7 bases, leaving 14 bases between the germline ends. Germline lookup yields CDR1 SGHRS and CDR2 YFSETQ.

The chain joins TRBV10-3 to TRBJ1-1; 7 positions agree with TRBD1. The J segment lost 13 bases and the V segment lost 4 bases, leaving 18 bases of the junction unmatched. CDR3 size: 15 residues. The germline CDR1 and CDR2 sequences are ENHRY and SYGVKD. The CDR3 sequence: CAISATPRGPRVGFF. The CDR3, as DNA: TGTGCCATCAGTGCCACGCCGAGGGGGCCTAGGGTAGGTTTCTTT.

The chain is built from TRBV24-1 and TRBJ2-1; D may be TRBD2 (6 bases). The CDR3 contains 14 residues. Deletions cut 3 bases from V and 13 bases from J, with 18 bases between. Germline CDR1 and CDR2: KGHDR and SFDVKD. The CDR3 DNA reads as TGTGCCACCAGTGATACTAGCCCCGGGACTCGACAGTTCTTC. Translated, it gives CATSDTSPGTRQFF.

The J gene is TRBJ1-2, the V gene TRBV7-3; TRBD1 might be the D (6 bases). The germline V gene has CDR1 SGHTA and CDR2 FQGTGA. V was clipped by 5 bases and J by 6 bases, with 16 bases between them. CDR3 length: 14 residues. The CDR3 DNA is TGTGCCAGCAGCCCCACGCAGGGGAGAGATGGCTACACCTTC. Amino acid sequence: CASSPTQGRDGYTF.

The chain carries TRBV30 and TRBJ1-1, with a weak D call TRBD1 (6 bases). The CDR3 contains 11 residues. Germline loops: CDR1 GTSNPN, CDR2 SVGIG (reference sequence). The CDR3 DNA reads as TGTGCTTCATACAGGGATCCTGAAGCTTTCTTT. Its translation is CASYRDPEAFF. The whole variable domain, filled in from reference TRBV30 and TRBJ1-1, reads SQTIHQWPATLVQPVGSPLSLECTVEGTSNPNLYWYRQAAGRGLQLLFYSVGIGQISSEVPQNLSASRPQDRQFILSSKKLLLSDSGFYLCASYRDPEAFFGQGTRLTVV.

For this clone: The same CDR3 arises from other DNA sequences in this sample as well. The V and J genes are TRBV6-5 and TRBJ1-1, with a tentative D call TRBD1 (5 bases). Germline CDR1 MNHEY, CDR2 SVGAGI. The CDR3 is 13 amino acids. The ends were cut back, 4 bases at V and 3 bases at J, with 9 bases in the middle. The CDR3: CASSLTGYTEAFF. CDR3 nucleotides: TGTGCCAGCAGTTTAACAGGATACACTGAAGCTTTCTTT.

The genes are TRBV2 and TRBJ2-2; 8 positions agree with TRBD2. Trimming at V came to 6 bases and at J to 2 bases, leaving 2 bases not matched to a gene. Germline V gene lookup returns CDR1 SNHLY and CDR2 FYNNEI. The CDR3 has 14 amino acids. This CDR3 reads CASSTSGNTGELFF. CDR3 coding DNA: TGTGCCAGCAGCACTAGCGGAAACACCGGGGAGCTGTTTTTT.

This clone was detected only a few times. Within the sample, other DNA sequences also encode this same CDR3. The J gene is TRBJ1-4, the V gene TRBV5-1; perhaps TRBD1 as D (5 bases). The CDR3 runs 14 residues. From germline, CDR1 is SGHRS and CDR2 YFSETQ. Trimming stripped 3 bases from V and 8 bases from J, with 14 bases between. CDR3: CASSSGQGREKLFF. CDR3 nucleotides: TGCGCCAGCAGCTCCGGGCAGGGTAGAGAAAAACTGTTTTTT.

The chain combines TRBV19 with TRBJ2-1, with D perhaps matching TRBD2 (6 bases). This CDR3 region has 16 residues. V lost 3 bases, J lost 7 bases, and 19 bases lay in between. Germline V CDR1 and CDR2: LNHDA, SQIVND (reference sequence). CDR3 coding DNA: TGTGCCAGTAGTATTTTTGCGGGGATTCAATTTAATGAGCAGTTCTTC. This codes for CASSIFAGIQFNEQFF. The full variable domain, rest sourced from reference TRBV19 and TRBJ2-1, is DGGITQSPKYLFRKEGQNVTLSCEQNLNHDAMYWYRQDPGQGLRLIYYSQIVNDFQKGDIAEGYSVSREKKESFPLTVTSAQKNPTAFYLCASSIFAGIQFNEQFFGPGTRLTVL.

About this clone: Its ends do not fully match the called genes, so a read error is possible. This sequence joins TRBV6-1 and TRBJ1-2; 7 bases are shared with TRBD1. The CDR3 is 12 residues long. CDR1 and CDR2 (germline): MNHNS, SASEGT. The DNA for the CDR3 is TGTGCCAGCAGTGAGCAACAGGGGTCTCTATACTTC. Protein product: CASSEQQGSLYF.

The chain recombines TRBV6-2 or TRBV6-3 with TRBJ2-3, with D possibly matching TRBD2 (6 bases). The CDR3 is 16 amino acids. With 4 bases removed from V and 4 bases from J, the gap between germline ends came to 18 bases. Germline CDR1 is MNHEY and CDR2 is SVGEGT. In nucleotides, the CDR3 is TGTGCCAGCAGTTCTTATAGGCGGGGACTGGCAGATACGCAGTATTTT. This translates into CASSSYRRGLADTQYF.

CDR3 protein: CASSFLSSGGSYNEQFF. As DNA, the CDR3 is TGTGCCAGCAGTTTCTTATCTAGCGGGGGTTCCTACAATGAGCAGTTCTTC. This chain joins TRBV28 and TRBJ2-1; 10 positions agree with TRBD2. This CDR3 comprises 17 residues. V lost 3 bases to trimming and J lost 1 base; unmatched junction nucleotides: 6. From germline, CDR1 is MDHEN and CDR2 SYDVKM.